These 7 T cell receptor beta chains came from one sample sequenced in a study of blood T cell repertoires in COVID-19. The protocol was immunoSEQ multiplex PCR, while the TCRdb copy is restricted to in-frame clones and leaves out a portion. Found here are about 75,000 clones, 60% to 85% of them singletons; the top ten hold approximately 5%. The sample taken for sequencing was peripheral blood. These receptors all come from a woman aged 80 or over with active or convalescent COVID-19.

The chain recombines TRBV6-5 with TRBJ2-3, with D unresolved. V was trimmed by 6 bases and J by 5 bases, leaving 9 bases between them. CDR3 size: 12 residues. The germline CDR1 and CDR2 sequences are MNHEY and SVGAGI. The DNA of the CDR3 is TGTGCCAGCAGGTCGACGGGAGATACGCAGTATTTT. Encoded protein: CASRSTGDTQYF.

The chain is built from TRBV2 and TRBJ1-2; weak D call: TRBD1 (5 bases). Germline V lookup: CDR1 SNHLY, CDR2 FYNNEI. The CDR3 consists of 13 residues. Between the trimmed V and J ends, which lost 3 bases and 4 bases, there was a span of 9 bases. CDR3 bases: TGTGCCAGCAGTGACAAGACAGTCTATGGCTACACCTTC. Encoded protein: CASSDKTVYGYTF.

There are a few counts of this clone. V is TRBV3-1 (or the pseudogene TRBV3-2) and J is TRBJ1-2; unclear D gene. The V gene lost 6 bases and the J gene lost 1 base, with 9 bases spanning the gap. The germline gives CDR1 LGHDT, CDR2 YNNKEL (reference sequence). The CDR3 runs to 13 residues. The CDR3: CASRPGINYGYTF. The CDR3 coding sequence is TGTGCCAGCAGACCAGGCATTAACTATGGCTACACCTTC.

V gene TRBV7-2 combines with J gene TRBJ2-7; 12 positions match TRBD2. Trimming took 2 bases from V and 7 from J; bases not matched to a gene: 9. This CDR3 spans 16 amino acids. Germline CDR1 is SGHTA and CDR2 is FQGNSA. Written as DNA, the CDR3 is TGTGCCAGCAGCTTAAGAGGACTAGCGGGATTTGGGGAGCAGTACTTC. It is translated as CASSLRGLAGFGEQYF.

This chain links TRBV4-3 with TRBJ2-2, with D perhaps TRBD1 (5 bases). The V end was cut by 4 bases, the J end by 7 bases, with 13 bases between. There are 14 residues in the CDR3. CDR1 and CDR2 (germline): LGHNA, YSLEER. CDR3 in amino acids: CASSRRHQGGELFF. The DNA of the CDR3 is TGCGCCAGCAGCCGCCGGCACCAGGGCGGGGAGCTGTTTTTT.

V is TRBV11-2 and J is TRBJ2-5; 12 positions agree with TRBD2. The J segment lost 2 bases and the V segment lost 4 bases, leaving 2 bases of the junction unmatched. The CDR3 consists of 15 residues. Germline lookup yields CDR1 SGHAT and CDR2 FQNNGV. The CDR3 is CASSYLAGGQETQYF. CDR3 sequence (DNA): TGTGCCAGCAGCTACCTAGCGGGGGGGCAAGAGACCCAGTACTTC.

The V call is TRBV15, the J call TRBJ2-7, with 12 bases identical to TRBD2. With V trimmed by 5 bases and J by 6 bases, 5 bases remained unmatched. This CDR3 is built from 14 residues. Germline values: CDR1 LNHNV, CDR2 YYDKDF (reference sequence). DNA for the CDR3: TGTGCCACCAGCGAAGGGACTAGCGGGCGCGAGCAGTACTTC. It yields the protein CATSEGTSGREQYF.